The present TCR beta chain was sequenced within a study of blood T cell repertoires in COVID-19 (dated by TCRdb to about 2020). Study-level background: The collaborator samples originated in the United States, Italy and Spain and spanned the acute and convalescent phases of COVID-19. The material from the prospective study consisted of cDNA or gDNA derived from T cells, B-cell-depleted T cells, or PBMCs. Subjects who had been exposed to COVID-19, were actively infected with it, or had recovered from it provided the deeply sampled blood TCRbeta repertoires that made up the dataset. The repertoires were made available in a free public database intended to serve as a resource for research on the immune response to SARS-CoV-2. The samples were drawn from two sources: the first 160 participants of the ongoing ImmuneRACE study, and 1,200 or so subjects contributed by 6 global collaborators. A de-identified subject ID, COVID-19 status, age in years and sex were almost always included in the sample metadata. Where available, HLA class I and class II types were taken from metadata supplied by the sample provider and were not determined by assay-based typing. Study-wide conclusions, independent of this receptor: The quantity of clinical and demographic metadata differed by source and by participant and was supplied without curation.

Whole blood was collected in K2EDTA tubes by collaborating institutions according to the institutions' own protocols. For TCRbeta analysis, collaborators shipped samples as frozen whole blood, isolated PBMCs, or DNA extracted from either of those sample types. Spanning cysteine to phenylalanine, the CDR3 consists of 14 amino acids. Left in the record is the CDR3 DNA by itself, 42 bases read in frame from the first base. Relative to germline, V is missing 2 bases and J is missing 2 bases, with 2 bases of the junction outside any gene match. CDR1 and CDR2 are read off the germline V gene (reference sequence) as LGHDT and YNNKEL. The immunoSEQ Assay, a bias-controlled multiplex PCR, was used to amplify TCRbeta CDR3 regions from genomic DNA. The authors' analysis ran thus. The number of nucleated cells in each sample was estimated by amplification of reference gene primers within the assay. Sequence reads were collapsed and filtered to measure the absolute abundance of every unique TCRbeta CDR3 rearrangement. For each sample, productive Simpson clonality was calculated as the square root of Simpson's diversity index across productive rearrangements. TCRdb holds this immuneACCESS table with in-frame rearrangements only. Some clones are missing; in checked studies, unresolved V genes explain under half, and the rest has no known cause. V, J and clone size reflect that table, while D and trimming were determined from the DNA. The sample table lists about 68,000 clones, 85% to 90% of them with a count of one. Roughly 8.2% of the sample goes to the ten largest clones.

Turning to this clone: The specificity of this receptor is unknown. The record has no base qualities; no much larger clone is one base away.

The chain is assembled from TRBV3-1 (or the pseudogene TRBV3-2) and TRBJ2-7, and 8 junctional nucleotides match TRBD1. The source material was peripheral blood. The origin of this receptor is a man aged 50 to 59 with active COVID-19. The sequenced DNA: TGTGCCAGCAGCCAACCGGACAGGGCCTACGAGCAGTACTTC. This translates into CASSQPDRAYEQYF.